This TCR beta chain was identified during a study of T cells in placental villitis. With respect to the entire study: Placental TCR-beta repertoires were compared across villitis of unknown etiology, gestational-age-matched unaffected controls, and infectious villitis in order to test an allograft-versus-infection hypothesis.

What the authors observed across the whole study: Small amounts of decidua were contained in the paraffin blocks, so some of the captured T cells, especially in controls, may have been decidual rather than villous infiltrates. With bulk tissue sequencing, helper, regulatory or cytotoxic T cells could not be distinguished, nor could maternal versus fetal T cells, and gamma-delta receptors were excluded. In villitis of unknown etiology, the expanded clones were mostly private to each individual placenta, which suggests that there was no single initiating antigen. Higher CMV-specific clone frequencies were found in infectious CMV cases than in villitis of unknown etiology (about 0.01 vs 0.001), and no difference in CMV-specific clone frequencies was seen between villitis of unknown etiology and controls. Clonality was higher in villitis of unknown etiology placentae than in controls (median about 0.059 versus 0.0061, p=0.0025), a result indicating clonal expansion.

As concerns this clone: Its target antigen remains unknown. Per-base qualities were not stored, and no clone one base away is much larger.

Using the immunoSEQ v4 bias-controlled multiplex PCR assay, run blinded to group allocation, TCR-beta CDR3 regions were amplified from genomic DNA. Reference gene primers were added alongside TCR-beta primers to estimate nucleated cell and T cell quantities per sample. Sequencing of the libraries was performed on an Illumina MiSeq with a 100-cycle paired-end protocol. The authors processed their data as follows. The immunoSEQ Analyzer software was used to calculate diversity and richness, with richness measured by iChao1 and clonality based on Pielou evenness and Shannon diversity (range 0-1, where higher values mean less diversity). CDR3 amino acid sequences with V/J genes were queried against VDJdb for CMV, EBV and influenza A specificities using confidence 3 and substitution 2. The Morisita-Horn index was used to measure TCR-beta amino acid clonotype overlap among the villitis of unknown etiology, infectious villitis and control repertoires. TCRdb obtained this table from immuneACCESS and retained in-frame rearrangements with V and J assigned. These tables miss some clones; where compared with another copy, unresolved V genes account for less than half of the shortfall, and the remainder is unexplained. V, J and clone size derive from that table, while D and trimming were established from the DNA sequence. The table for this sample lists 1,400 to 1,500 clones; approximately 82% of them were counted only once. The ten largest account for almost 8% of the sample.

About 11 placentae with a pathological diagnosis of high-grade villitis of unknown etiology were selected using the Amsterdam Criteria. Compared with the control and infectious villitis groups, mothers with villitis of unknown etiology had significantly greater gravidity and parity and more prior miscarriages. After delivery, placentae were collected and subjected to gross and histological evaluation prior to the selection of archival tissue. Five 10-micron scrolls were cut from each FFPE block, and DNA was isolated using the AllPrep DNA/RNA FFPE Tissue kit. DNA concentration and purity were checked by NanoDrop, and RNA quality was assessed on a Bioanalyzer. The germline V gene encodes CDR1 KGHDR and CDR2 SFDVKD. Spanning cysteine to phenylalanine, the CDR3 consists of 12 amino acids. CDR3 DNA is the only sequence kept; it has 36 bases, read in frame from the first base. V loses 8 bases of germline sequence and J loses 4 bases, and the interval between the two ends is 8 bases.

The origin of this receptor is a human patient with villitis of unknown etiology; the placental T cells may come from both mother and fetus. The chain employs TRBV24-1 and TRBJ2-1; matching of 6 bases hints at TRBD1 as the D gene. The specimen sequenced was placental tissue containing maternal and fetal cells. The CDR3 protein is CATKDSYNEQFF. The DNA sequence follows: TGTGCCACCAAGGACAGTTACAATGAGCAGTTCTTC.